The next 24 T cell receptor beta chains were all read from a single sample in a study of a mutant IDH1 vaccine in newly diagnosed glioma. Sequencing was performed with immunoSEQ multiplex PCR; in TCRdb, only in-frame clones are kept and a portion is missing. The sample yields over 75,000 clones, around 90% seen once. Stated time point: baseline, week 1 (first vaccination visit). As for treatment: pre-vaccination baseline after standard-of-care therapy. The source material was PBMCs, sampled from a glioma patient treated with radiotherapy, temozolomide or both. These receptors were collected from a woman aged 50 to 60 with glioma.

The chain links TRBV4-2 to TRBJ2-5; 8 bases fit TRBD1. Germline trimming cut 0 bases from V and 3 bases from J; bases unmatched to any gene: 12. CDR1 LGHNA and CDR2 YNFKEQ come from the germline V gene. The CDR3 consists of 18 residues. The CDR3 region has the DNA TGTGCCAGCAGCCAAGACAATCCCTTTGCGGGACAGGAAGAGACCCAGTACTTC. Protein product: CASSQDNPFAGQEETQYF.

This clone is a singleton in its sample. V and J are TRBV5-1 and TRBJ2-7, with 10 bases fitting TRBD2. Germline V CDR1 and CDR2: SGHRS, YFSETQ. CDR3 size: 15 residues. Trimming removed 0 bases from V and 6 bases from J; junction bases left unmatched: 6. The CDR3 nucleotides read TGCGCCAGCAGCTTGGCCGGGACTAGCGTACTCGAGCAGTACTTC. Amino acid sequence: CASSLAGTSVLEQYF.

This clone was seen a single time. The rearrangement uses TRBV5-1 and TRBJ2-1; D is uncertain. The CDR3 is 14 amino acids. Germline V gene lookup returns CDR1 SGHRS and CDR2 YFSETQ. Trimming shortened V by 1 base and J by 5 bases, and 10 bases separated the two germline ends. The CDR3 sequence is CASSLFDQHNEQFF. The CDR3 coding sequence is TGCGCCAGCAGCTTGTTCGACCAACACAATGAGCAGTTCTTC. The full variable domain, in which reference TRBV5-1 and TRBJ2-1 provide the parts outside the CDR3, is KAGVTQTPRYLIKTRGQQVTLSCSPISGHRSVSWYQQTPGQGLQFLFEYFSETQRNKGNFPGRFSGRQFSNSRSEMNVSTLELGDSALYLCASSLFDQHNEQFFGPGTRLTVL.

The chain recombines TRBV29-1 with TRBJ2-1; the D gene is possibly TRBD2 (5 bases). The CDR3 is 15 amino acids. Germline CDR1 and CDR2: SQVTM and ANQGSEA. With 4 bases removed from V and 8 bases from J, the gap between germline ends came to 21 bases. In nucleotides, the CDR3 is TGCAGCGTTGCCCCGGGATTTCGGCTCGGCGATGAGCAGTTCTTC. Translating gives CSVAPGFRLGDEQFF.

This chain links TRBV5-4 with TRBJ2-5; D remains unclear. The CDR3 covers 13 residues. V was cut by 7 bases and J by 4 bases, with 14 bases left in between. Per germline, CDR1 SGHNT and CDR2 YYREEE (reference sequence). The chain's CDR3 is CASSRPRGETQYF. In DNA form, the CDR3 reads TGTGCCAGCTCTCGTCCCCGAGGAGAGACCCAGTACTTC.

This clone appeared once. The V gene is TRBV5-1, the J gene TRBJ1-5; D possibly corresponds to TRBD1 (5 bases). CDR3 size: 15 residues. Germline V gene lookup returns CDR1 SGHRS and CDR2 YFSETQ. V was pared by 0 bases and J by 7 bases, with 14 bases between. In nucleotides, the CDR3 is TGCGCCAGCAGCTTGGAGGGGAACAGTGGCCAGCCCCAGCATTTT. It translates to CASSLEGNSGQPQHF.

Written as DNA, the CDR3 is TGTGCCAGCAGCGAGGGGTCACAGGGCTTTCAGCCCCAGCATTTT. It encodes CASSEGSQGFQPQHF. V and J are TRBV9 and TRBJ1-5; a weak D match, TRBD1 (6 bases). Between the trimmed V and J ends, which lost 3 bases and 6 bases, there was a span of 16 bases. The CDR3 is 15 amino acids. CDR1 SGDLS and CDR2 YYNGEE come from the germline V gene.

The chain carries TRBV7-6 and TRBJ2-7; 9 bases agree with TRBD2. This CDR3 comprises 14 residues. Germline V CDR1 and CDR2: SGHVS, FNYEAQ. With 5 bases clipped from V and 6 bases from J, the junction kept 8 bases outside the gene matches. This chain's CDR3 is CASSPGTSPVEQYF. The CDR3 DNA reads TGTGCCAGCAGCCCGGGGACTAGCCCCGTCGAGCAGTACTTC.

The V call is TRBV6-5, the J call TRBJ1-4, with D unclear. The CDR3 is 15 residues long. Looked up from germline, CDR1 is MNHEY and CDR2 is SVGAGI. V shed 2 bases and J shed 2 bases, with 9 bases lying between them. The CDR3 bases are TGTGCCAGCAGTTACAGAGGAGAGACTAATGAAAAACTGTTTTTT. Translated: CASSYRGETNEKLFF.

The CDR3 coding sequence is TGTGCCAGTAGTACTCGGACTAGCGGGATCGCGGCCAAAAACATTCAGTACTTC. Translated: CASSTRTSGIAAKNIQYF. V usage is TRBV19 and J usage is TRBJ2-4; 12 positions agree with TRBD2. The CDR3 runs 18 residues. The germline CDR1 and CDR2 sequences are LNHDA and SQIVND (reference sequence). V was pared by 4 bases and J by 1 base, with 8 bases of the junction left unmatched. Using reference TRBV19 and TRBJ2-4 for the parts outside the CDR3, the full variable domain is DGGITQSPKYLFRKEGQNVTLSCEQNLNHDAMYWYRQDPGQGLRLIYYSQIVNDFQKGDIAEGYSVSREKKESFPLTVTSAQKNPTAFYLCASSTRTSGIAAKNIQYFGAGTRLSVL.

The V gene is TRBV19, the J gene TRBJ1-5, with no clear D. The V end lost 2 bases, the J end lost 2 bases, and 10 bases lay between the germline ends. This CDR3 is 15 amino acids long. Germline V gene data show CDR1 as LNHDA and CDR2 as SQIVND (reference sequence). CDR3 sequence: CASSIPTGGNQPQHF. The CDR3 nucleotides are TGTGCCAGTAGTATACCTACCGGAGGCAATCAGCCCCAGCATTTT.

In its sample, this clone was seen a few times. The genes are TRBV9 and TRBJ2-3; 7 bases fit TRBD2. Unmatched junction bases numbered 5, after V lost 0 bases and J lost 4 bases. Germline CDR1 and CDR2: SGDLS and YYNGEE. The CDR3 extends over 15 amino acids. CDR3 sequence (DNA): TGTGCCAGCAGCGTAGTAGGACTAGAAGCAGATACGCAGTATTTT. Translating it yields CASSVVGLEADTQYF.

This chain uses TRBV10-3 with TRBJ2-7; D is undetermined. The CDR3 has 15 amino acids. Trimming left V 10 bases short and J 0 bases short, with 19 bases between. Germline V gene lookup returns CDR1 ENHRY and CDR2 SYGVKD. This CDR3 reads CATGSVSASSYEQYF. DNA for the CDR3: TGTGCCACTGGATCGGTAAGCGCGTCCTCCTACGAGCAGTACTTC.

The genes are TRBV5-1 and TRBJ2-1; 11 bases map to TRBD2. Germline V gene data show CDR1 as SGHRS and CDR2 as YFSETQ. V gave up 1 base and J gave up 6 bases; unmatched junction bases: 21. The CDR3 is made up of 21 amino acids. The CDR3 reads CASSLRLAGTISGGVPNEQFF. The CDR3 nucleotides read TGCGCCAGCAGCTTGCGACTAGCGGGAACCATCTCGGGGGGGGTTCCCAATGAGCAGTTCTTC.

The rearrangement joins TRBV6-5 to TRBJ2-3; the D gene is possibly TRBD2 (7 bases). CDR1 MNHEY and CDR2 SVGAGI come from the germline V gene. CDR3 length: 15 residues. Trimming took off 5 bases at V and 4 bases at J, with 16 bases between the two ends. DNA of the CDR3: TGTGCCAGCAGTGCAGACTGGGGGGGCGCAGATACGCAGTATTTT. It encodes CASSADWGGADTQYF.

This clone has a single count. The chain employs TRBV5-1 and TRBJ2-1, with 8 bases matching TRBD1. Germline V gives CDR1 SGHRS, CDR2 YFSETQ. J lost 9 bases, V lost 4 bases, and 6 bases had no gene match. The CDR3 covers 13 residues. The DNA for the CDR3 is TGCGCCAGCAGCGTGGACAGGGTTTTTGAGCAGTTCTTC. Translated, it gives CASSVDRVFEQFF.

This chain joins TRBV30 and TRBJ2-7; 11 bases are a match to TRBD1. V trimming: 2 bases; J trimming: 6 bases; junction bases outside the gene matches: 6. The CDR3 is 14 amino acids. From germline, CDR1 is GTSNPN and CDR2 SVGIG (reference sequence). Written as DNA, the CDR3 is TGTGCCTGGAGTTCGGGACAGGGGGTTTTCGAGCAGTACTTC. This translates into CAWSSGQGVFEQYF.

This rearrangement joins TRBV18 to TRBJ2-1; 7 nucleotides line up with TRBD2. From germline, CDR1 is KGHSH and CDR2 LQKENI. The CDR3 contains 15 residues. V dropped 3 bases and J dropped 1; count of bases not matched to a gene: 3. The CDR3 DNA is TGTGCCAGCTCACCGAGCGGGGTTTCCTACAATGAGCAGTTCTTC. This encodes CASSPSGVSYNEQFF.

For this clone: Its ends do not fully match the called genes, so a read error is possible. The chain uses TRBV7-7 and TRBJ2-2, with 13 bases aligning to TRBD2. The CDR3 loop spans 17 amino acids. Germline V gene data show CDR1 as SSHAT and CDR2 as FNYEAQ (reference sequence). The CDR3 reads CASSPTSGRPNTGELFF. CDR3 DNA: TGTGCTAGCAGCCCGACTAGCGGGAGGCCGAACACCGGGGAGCTGTTTTTT.

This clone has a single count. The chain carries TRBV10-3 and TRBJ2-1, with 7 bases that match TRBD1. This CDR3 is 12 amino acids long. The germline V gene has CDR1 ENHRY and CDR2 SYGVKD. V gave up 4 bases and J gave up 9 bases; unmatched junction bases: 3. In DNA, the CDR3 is TGTGCCATCAGTGGATCAGGGGGTGAGCAGTTCTTC. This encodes CAISGSGGEQFF.

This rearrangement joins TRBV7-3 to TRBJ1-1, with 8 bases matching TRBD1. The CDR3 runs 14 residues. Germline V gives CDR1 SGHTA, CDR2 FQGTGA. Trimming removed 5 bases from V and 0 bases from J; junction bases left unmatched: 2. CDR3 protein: CASSPGQVNTEAFF. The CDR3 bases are TGTGCCAGCAGCCCGGGACAGGTGAACACTGAAGCTTTCTTT.

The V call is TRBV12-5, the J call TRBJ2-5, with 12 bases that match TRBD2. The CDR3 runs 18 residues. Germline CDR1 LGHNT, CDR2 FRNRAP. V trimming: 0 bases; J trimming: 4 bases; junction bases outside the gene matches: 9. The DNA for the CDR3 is TGTGCTAGTGGTTTGGTACTAGGACTAGCGGGACCCTCAGAGACCCAGTACTTC. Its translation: CASGLVLGLAGPSETQYF.

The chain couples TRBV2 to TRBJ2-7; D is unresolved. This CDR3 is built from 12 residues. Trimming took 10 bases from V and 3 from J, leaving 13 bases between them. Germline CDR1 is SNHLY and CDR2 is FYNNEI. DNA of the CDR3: TGTGCCACCAGACAATTGAGCTACGAGCAGTACTTC. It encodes CATRQLSYEQYF. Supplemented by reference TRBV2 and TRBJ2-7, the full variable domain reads EPEVTQTPSHQVTQMGQEVILRCVPISNHLYFYWYRQILGQKVEFLVSFYNNEISEKSEIFDDQFSVERPDGSNFTLKIRSTKLEDSAMYFCATRQLSYEQYFGPGTRLTVT.

The CDR3 protein is CASSLEGPKDEQFF. In DNA, the CDR3 is TGTGCCAGCAGCTTAGAAGGGCCTAAGGATGAGCAGTTCTTC. The chain employs TRBV11-2 and TRBJ2-1; D is undetermined. Germline lookup yields CDR1 SGHAT and CDR2 FQNNGV. CDR3 length equals 14 residues. Deletions cut 0 bases from V and 8 bases from J, with 11 bases between.